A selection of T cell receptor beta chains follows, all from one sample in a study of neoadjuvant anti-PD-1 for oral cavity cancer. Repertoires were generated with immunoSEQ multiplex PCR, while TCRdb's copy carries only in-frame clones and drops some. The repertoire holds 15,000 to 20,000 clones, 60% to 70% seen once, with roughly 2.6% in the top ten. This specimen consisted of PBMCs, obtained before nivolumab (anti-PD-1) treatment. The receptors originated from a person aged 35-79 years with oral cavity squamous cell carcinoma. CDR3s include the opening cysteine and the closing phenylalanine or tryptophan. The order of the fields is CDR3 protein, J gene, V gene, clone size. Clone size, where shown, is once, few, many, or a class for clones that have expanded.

CASSHAGVGDTQYF | TRBJ2-3 | TRBV6-6 | .
CASSPRRSSTDTQYF | TRBJ2-3 | TRBV5-4 | .
CASNQFQGRGEAFF | TRBJ1-1 | TRBV19 | few
CASRVALRPGNRGTDEQFF | TRBJ2-1 | TRBV19 | .
CASSLVGSSYNEQFF | TRBJ2-1 | TRBV13 | .
CASSVVSGRPQETQYF | TRBJ2-5 | TRBV9 | once
CACRTRAGGTEAFF | TRBJ1-1 | TRBV30 | .
CASSSAGGLASNEQFF | TRBJ2-1 | TRBV19 | .
CASSEGMDTQYF | TRBJ2-3 | TRBV6-1 | .
CASLIPRGRATEAFF | TRBJ1-1 | TRBV28 | .
CASSESISGPSYNEQFF | TRBJ2-1 | TRBV10-1 | .
CASSPTSTGELFF | TRBJ2-2 | TRBV7-9 | few
CASSLNSQGTAGELFF | TRBJ2-2 | TRBV7-2 | .
CASSFNDRVRSYGYTF | TRBJ1-2 | TRBV5-1 | .
CAWSRADQETQYF | TRBJ2-5 | TRBV30 | .
CSVEQGAGSYNEQFF | TRBJ2-1 | TRBV29-1 | few
CASSLVEGAVQFF | TRBJ2-1 | TRBV11-3 | .